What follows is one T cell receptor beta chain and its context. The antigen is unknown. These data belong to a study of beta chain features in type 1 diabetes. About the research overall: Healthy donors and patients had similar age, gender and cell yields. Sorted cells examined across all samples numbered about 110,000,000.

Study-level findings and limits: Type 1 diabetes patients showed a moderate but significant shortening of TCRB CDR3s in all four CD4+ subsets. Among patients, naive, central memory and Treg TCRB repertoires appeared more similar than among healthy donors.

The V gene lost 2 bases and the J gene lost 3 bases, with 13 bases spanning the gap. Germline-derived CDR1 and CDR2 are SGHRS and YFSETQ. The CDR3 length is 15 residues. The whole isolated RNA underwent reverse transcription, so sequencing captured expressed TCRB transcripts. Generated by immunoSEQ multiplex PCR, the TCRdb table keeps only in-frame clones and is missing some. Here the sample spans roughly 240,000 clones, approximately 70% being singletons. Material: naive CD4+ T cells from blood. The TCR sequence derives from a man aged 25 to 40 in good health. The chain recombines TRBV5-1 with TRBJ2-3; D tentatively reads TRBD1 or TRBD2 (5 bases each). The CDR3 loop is CASSFEGRLTDTQYF. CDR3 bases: TGCGCCAGCAGCTTCGAGGGGCGCCTAACAGATACGCAGTATTTT.